A selection of T cell receptor beta chains follows, all from one sample in a study of OX40 agonist ivuxolimab in advanced cancers. Libraries were prepared by immunoSEQ multiplex PCR; TCRdb keeps only in-frame clonotypes and omits some of them. The sample includes 95,000 to 100,000 clones, about 86% of them seen just once. The sample consisted of CD4+ or CD8+ T cells sorted from blood, taken in a trial of the OX40 agonist ivuxolimab. These receptors were collected from an adult with an advanced solid tumor such as melanoma, head and neck, liver or kidney cancer. CDR3s include the opening cysteine and the closing phenylalanine or tryptophan. D genes are given only for firm matches. Not every row has a clone size; where given, it reads once, few, many or a size class.

TGTGCCAGCAGTGACTACGAAGGGGGCCGCGGTTCCGAGCAGTACTTC,CASSDYEGGRGSEQYF,TRBJ2-7,NA,TRBD1,TRBV6-4
TGTGCCAGCAGCGATGGGACACTCTACGAGCAGTACTTC,CASSDGTLYEQYF,TRBJ2-7,NA,NA,TRBV9
TGTGCCAGCAGCGCCCAGGGCATAGGGTTTCGATCACCCCTCCACTTT,CASSAQGIGFRSPLHF,TRBJ1-6,NA,NA,TRBV5-6
TGTGCCAGCAGTCGAGACAGGGACCCCTACGAGCAGTACTTC,CASSRDRDPYEQYF,TRBJ2-7,NA,TRBD1,TRBV7-9
TGTGCCAGCAGCGCTGTGAGACAAGAGACCCAGTACTTC,CASSAVRQETQYF,TRBJ2-5,NA,NA,TRBV7-2
TGTGCCAGCAGCGTCCTCCGGGACAGGTCCCACGAGCAGTACTTC,CASSVLRDRSHEQYF,TRBJ2-7,NA,TRBD1,TRBV5-4
TGCGCCAGCAGCTTGAGGCAAGAGACCCAGTACTTC,CASSLRQETQYF,TRBJ2-5,NA,NA,TRBV5-1
TGTGCCAGCAGCCCAAGGGTACGCATTAGGCAGTTT,CASSPRVRIRQF,TRBJ2-7,NA,NA,TRBV28
TGTGCTAGTGGTTTGGTGGACAGGGGGCGCCGGAATGAGCAGTTCTTC,CASGLVDRGRRNEQFF,TRBJ2-1,NA,TRBD1,TRBV12-5
TGTGCCAGCAGTCAACCAAGACTAGCGGGGGAACAAGAGACCCAGTACTTC,CASSQPRLAGEQETQYF,TRBJ2-5,NA,TRBD2,TRBV6-8
TGCGCCAGCAGCCAAGGGACTTACTATGGCTACACCTTC,CASSQGTYYGYTF,TRBJ1-2,NA,NA,TRBV4-3
TGTGCCAGCAGCGGGGGACTTGCAGATACGCAGTATTTT,CASSGGLADTQYF,TRBJ2-3,NA,NA,TRBV11-2
TGTGCCAGCAGTTTATCCGGCCCGCAGGCGGGGTATGCAAACACCATATATTTT,CASSLSGPQAGYANTIYF,TRBJ1-3,NA,NA,TRBV28
TGTGCCAGCAGTGTGGACAGGCAGTACGAGCAGTACTTC,CASSVDRQYEQYF,TRBJ2-7,NA,TRBD1,TRBV27
TGTGCCAGTAGTATTGCCGAAAGAGGAAACACCATATATTTT,CASSIAERGNTIYF,TRBJ1-3,NA,NA,TRBV19
TGTGCCAGCACCATCCTTCGACAGGGCAATCAGCCCCAGCATTTT,CASTILRQGNQPQHF,TRBJ1-5,once,NA,TRBV28
TGTGCCAGCAGTTTATTGGCCCCTGCGGGGGAGCTGTTTTTT,CASSLLAPAGELFF,TRBJ2-2,few,NA,TRBV27
TGTGCCACCAGCGATCCCGGGACAGTTATTCATCAGCCCCAGCATTTT,CATSDPGTVIHQPQHF,TRBJ1-5,NA,TRBD1,TRBV15
TGTGCCAGCAGTTACTCGACAGTATTGAACACCGGGGAGCTGTTTTTT,CASSYSTVLNTGELFF,TRBJ2-2,NA,NA,TRBV6-5
TGTGCCAGCAGTGTCGGGACTAGCGGGAACACAGATACGCAGTATTTT,CASSVGTSGNTDTQYF,TRBJ2-3,NA,TRBD2,TRBV2
TGTGCCAGCAGCTCCCGGGACAGAGCCTACAATGAGCAGTTCTTC,CASSSRDRAYNEQFF,TRBJ2-1,NA,TRBD1,TRBV7-9
TGCGCCAGCAGCGGACAGTCCCTTCCTTCCTACGAGCAGTACTTC,CASSGQSLPSYEQYF,TRBJ2-7,NA,NA,TRBV4-1
TGTGCATCAACCCCGGGGGGTAGAACCGGGGAGCTGTTTTTT,CASTPGGRTGELFF,TRBJ2-2,NA,TRBD2,TRBV6-5
TGTGCCAGCACCCCAACTAGCGGGAGCTCCTACGAGCAGTACTTC,CASTPTSGSSYEQYF,TRBJ2-7,NA,TRBD2,TRBV11-2
TGTGCAGTACAGGGGGCTTCGTGGACTGAAGCTTTCTTT,CAVQGASWTEAFF,TRBJ1-1,NA,TRBD1,TRBV30
TGTGCCAGTAGCAGACTAGCGGGAGGCGACGAGCAGTACTTC,CASSRLAGGDEQYF,TRBJ2-7,once,TRBD2,TRBV19
TGCGCCAGCACATCGGAAGAGGGGTACATGAACACTGAAGCTTTCTTT,CASTSEEGYMNTEAFF,TRBJ1-1,NA,NA,TRBV5-1
TGTGCCAGCAGCTCCTCAGGGGGACGACAGTCTACCAGCACAGATACGCAGTATTTT,CASSSSGGRQSTSTDTQYF,TRBJ2-3,NA,TRBD1,TRBV7-4
TGTGCCAGCAGCATCTTCAGGGGCGGTCAAGAGACCCAGTACTTC,CASSIFRGGQETQYF,TRBJ2-5,NA,NA,TRBV5-4
TGTGCCAGTAGTATACTCATTACCGGGACCTCAATCCAATCTAACTATGGCTACACCTTC,CASSILITGTSIQSNYGYTF,TRBJ1-2,NA,NA,TRBV19
TGCGCCAGCAGCTTCGGACAGGGGGTTGTCACTGAAGCTTTCTTT,CASSFGQGVVTEAFF,TRBJ1-1,NA,TRBD1,TRBV5-1
TGTGCCAGCAGTGAACAGGTGGTGGGCAGGATCTCTGGAAACACCATATATTTT,CASSEQVVGRISGNTIYF,TRBJ1-3,once,NA,TRBV6-1
TGTGCCAGCAGTTGGGACCCTGGGGCCAACGTCCTGACTTTC,CASSWDPGANVLTF,TRBJ2-6,NA,NA,TRBV6-5
TGTGCCAGTAACGATGGCGGGAGGAAGTACAATGAGCAGTTCTTC,CASNDGGRKYNEQFF,TRBJ2-1,NA,TRBD2,TRBV28
TGCAGCGTCCCGGGAGCCAGCTCCTACGAGCAGTACTTC,CSVPGASSYEQYF,TRBJ2-7,NA,NA,TRBV29-1
TGTGCCAGCGGTTTGGGGGGTAACACCGGGGAGCTGTTTTTT,CASGLGGNTGELFF,TRBJ2-2,once,NA,TRBV2
TGTGCCAGCAGCTTAGTGGACATTTACAATGAGCAGTTCTTC,CASSLVDIYNEQFF,TRBJ2-1,NA,NA,TRBV7-2
TGTGCCAGCTCACCACCGGGAACTAGCGGGGCAGGGGAGCAGTACTTC,CASSPPGTSGAGEQYF,TRBJ2-7,NA,TRBD2,TRBV18
TGTGCCTGGAGGGGACAGCACTACGAGCAGTACTTC,CAWRGQHYEQYF,TRBJ2-7,few,TRBD1,TRBV30
TGTGCCAGCAGTTACTCCGGCAGGGGATCTAACTATGGCTACACCTTC,CASSYSGRGSNYGYTF,TRBJ1-2,few,NA,TRBV6-5
TGTGCCAGCAGTTACTCTGATACTGAAGCTTTCTTT,CASSYSDTEAFF,TRBJ1-1,NA,NA,TRBV6-6
TGTGCCAGCAGCTCTCAAGCGGGGGGAGGAGGCAAAAACATTCAGTACTTC,CASSSQAGGGGKNIQYF,TRBJ2-4,NA,TRBD2,TRBV7-3
TGTGCCAGCAGAAGCGGGAGTAGCACAGATACGCAGTATTTT,CASRSGSSTDTQYF,TRBJ2-3,NA,TRBD2,TRBV28
TGTGCCAGCAGCGGAGGGGGAGGGACAGCCTATGGCTACACCTTC,CASSGGGGTAYGYTF,TRBJ1-2,NA,TRBD1,TRBV9
TGTGCCAGCAGTGAACGGGGGTACGAGCAGTACTTC,CASSERGYEQYF,TRBJ2-7,NA,NA,TRBV2
TGCAGCATCCTATTAGGGGTCAATGAGCAGTTCTTC,CSILLGVNEQFF,TRBJ2-1,NA,NA,TRBV29-1
TGTGCCAGCAGCGGGGACAGCTTCACCGGGGAGCTGTTTTTT,CASSGDSFTGELFF,TRBJ2-2,NA,TRBD1,TRBV11-2
TGTGCCAGCAGCCGGACAGGGGGCATGGTGGGCACAGATACGCAGTATTTT,CASSRTGGMVGTDTQYF,TRBJ2-3,NA,TRBD1,TRBV7-2
TGTGCCAGCACGCGGGGACTCTACGAGCAGTACTTC,CASTRGLYEQYF,TRBJ2-7,NA,NA,TRBV28
TGTGCCAGACGGGGGGGGAGCTCCTATAATTCACCCCTCCACTTT,CARRGGSSYNSPLHF,TRBJ1-6,NA,NA,TRBV11-3
TGTGCCAGCAGTCCCGCATTCGGACTAGCCCGGCAAGAGACCCAGTACTTC,CASSPAFGLARQETQYF,TRBJ2-5,NA,TRBD2,TRBV4-2
TGTGCCAGCAGCAGACTAGACAGGGGGGGGTCCTACAATGAGCAGTTCTTC,CASSRLDRGGSYNEQFF,TRBJ2-1,NA,TRBD1,TRBV11-2
TGTGCCAGCAGCTTAGCGTCGGACGGGTCCTACGAGCAGTACTTC,CASSLASDGSYEQYF,TRBJ2-7,NA,NA,TRBV7-2
TGTGCCAGCAGCTTGCGAATGGGGGGGCTAAGAGAAAAACTGTTTTTT,CASSLRMGGLREKLFF,TRBJ1-4,NA,NA,TRBV5-8
TGCGCCAGCAGTGAGAATTGGGGGCCCGGCGAGCAGTACTTC,CASSENWGPGEQYF,TRBJ2-7,NA,NA,TRBV10-1
TGTGCCAGCAGTTCAAGGGTGGAAGGGACAGTGGTTAGGGGAAAACTGTTTTTT,CASSSRVEGTVVRGKLFF,TRBJ1-4,NA,TRBD1,TRBV28
TGTGCCAGCAGCCACATCAGTAGGGAGAACACTGAAGCTTTCTTT,CASSHISRENTEAFF,TRBJ1-1,NA,NA,TRBV14
TGTGCCAGCAGCTTAACCCCAGATACGCAGTATTTT,CASSLTPDTQYF,TRBJ2-3,NA,NA,TRBV7-2
TGTGCCAGTAGTAGGATAGCGGGGCCACAAGAGACCCAGTACTTC,CASSRIAGPQETQYF,TRBJ2-5,once,TRBD2,TRBV19